The clone carrying this TCR beta chain was detected a few times. These data are taken from a study of blood T cell repertoires in COVID-19. Study-wide context: The United States, Italy and Spain supplied acute and convalescent COVID-19 samples. The cDNA or gDNA used as material had been derived from T cells, B-cell-depleted T cells, or PBMCs.

The CDR3 consists of 14 residues. After removal of 5 bases from V and 6 bases from J, the junction contained 7 bases not matched to a gene. From germline, CDR1 is SEHNR and CDR2 FQNEAQ (reference sequence). Original processing notes: Reference gene primer amplification gave nucleated cell count estimates. Data came from immunoSEQ multiplex PCR; TCRdb stores just in-frame clones and leaves some out. The V and J calls and clone size were taken over from that table, and D and trimming were inferred from the DNA. The table lists around 64,000 clones, 82% of them singletons, with roughly an eighth in the top ten.

V usage is TRBV7-9 and J usage is TRBJ1-5; 7 nucleotides match TRBD1. The clonotype originates from a human donor in a cohort sampled during active COVID-19. Sequenced material: peripheral blood. The CDR3 sequence is CASSKGQELQPQHF. The CDR3 DNA reads TGTGCCAGCAGCAAAGGACAGGAACTTCAGCCCCAGCATTTT.